A selection of T cell receptor beta chains follows, all from one sample in a study of blood T cells in healthy people across ages. TCRdb re-called the 5' RACE reads with MiXCR, one entry per CDR3 protein. The repertoire has roughly 1,300,000 distinct CDR3 sequences, roughly 59% of them found once; the top ten carry over 5%. Specimen: blood. The receptor source for this set is a man aged 18 to 35 in good health. The CDR3 runs from the conserved cysteine through the conserved F or W. Fields, in order: D gene, clone size, V gene, J gene, CDR3 DNA, CDR3 protein. The D gene is left open where the match is weak. Size is stated for part of the rows, as once, few or many counts, or as a class when the clone is expanded.

D gene: TRBD1; clone size: NA; V gene: TRBV24-1; J gene: TRBJ1-2; CDR3 DNA: TGTGCCGCCAGTCAGGGGGCGCTTGATGGCTACACCTTC; CDR3 protein: CAASQGALDGYTF
D gene: NA; clone size: NA; V gene: TRBV28; J gene: TRBJ2-3; CDR3 DNA: TGTGCCAGCAGAACTGACGTGGGTACAGATACGCAGTATTTT; CDR3 protein: CASRTDVGTDTQYF
D gene: TRBD2; clone size: NA; V gene: TRBV4-2; J gene: TRBJ2-5; CDR3 DNA: TGTGCCAGCAGCCAAGATGGGGGGACTAGCGGGACCCAGTACTTC; CDR3 protein: CASSQDGGTSGTQYF
D gene: NA; clone size: NA; V gene: TRBV4-2; J gene: TRBJ2-3; CDR3 DNA: TGTGCCAGCAGCCAGGCTCGACTAGAGGCGCAGTATTTT; CDR3 protein: CASSQARLEAQYF
D gene: TRBD2; clone size: NA; V gene: TRBV4-2; J gene: TRBJ2-1; CDR3 DNA: TGTGCCAGCAGCCAAGGACTAGCGGGAGATTACAATAAGCAGTTCTTC; CDR3 protein: CASSQGLAGDYNKQFF
D gene: NA; clone size: NA; V gene: TRBV12-3/TRBV12-4; J gene: TRBJ1-5; CDR3 DNA: TGTGCCACCGCCGAGGGGGGCAGGGCCTCCAATCAGCCCCAGCATTTT; CDR3 protein: CATAEGGRASNQPQHF
D gene: TRBD1; clone size: once; V gene: TRBV20-1; J gene: TRBJ2-4; CDR3 DNA: TGCAGTGCTAGACCTCCGACAGGGAGAAGGCAGTACTTC; CDR3 protein: CSARPPTGRRQYF
D gene: TRBD1; clone size: NA; V gene: TRBV7-8; J gene: TRBJ2-7; CDR3 DNA: TGTGCCAGCAGCCCGACAGGGGCGAACGAGCAGTACTTC; CDR3 protein: CASSPTGANEQYF
D gene: NA; clone size: NA; V gene: TRBV5-1; J gene: TRBJ2-4; CDR3 DNA: TGCGCCAGCAGCTCCTCAGGTACCAAAAACATTCAGTACTTC; CDR3 protein: CASSSSGTKNIQYF
D gene: NA; clone size: NA; V gene: TRBV6-6; J gene: TRBJ2-7; CDR3 DNA: TGTGCCAGCACCCATGGGCGGGATCCCCTTCGAGTCAACGAGCAGTACTTC; CDR3 protein: CASTHGRDPLRVNEQYF
D gene: NA; clone size: NA; V gene: TRBV4-3; J gene: TRBJ1-6; CDR3 DNA: TGCGCCAGCAGCCAAGAAACGGGCTCCTATAATTCACCCCTCCACTTT; CDR3 protein: CASSQETGSYNSPLHF
D gene: TRBD2; clone size: NA; V gene: TRBV12-3/TRBV12-4; J gene: TRBJ2-5; CDR3 DNA: TGTGCCAGCACCAAAGCGGGAATGATTGAGACCCAGTACTTC; CDR3 protein: CASTKAGMIETQYF
D gene: NA; clone size: NA; V gene: TRBV20-1; J gene: TRBJ2-5; CDR3 DNA: TGCAGTGCTAGAGATCGTAGCCCACAAGAGACCCAGTACTTC; CDR3 protein: CSARDRSPQETQYF
D gene: NA; clone size: few; V gene: TRBV4-1; J gene: TRBJ2-3; CDR3 DNA: TGCGCCAGCAGCCAGCAACAGGGTCCTAGCACAGATACGCAGTATTTT; CDR3 protein: CASSQQQGPSTDTQYF
D gene: NA; clone size: NA; V gene: TRBV20-1; J gene: TRBJ2-7; CDR3 DNA: TGCAGTGCTAGGCTAGACTTGTACGAGCAGTACTTC; CDR3 protein: CSARLDLYEQYF
D gene: NA; clone size: NA; V gene: TRBV13; J gene: TRBJ2-7; CDR3 DNA: TGTGCCAGCAGCGCCACAGATGACTCCTACGAGCAGTACTTC; CDR3 protein: CASSATDDSYEQYF
D gene: NA; clone size: NA; V gene: TRBV27; J gene: TRBJ2-5; CDR3 DNA: TGTGCCAGCAGTTTATTTCCGGGGGTCCAAGAGACCCAGTACTTC; CDR3 protein: CASSLFPGVQETQYF
D gene: TRBD2; clone size: NA; V gene: TRBV20-1; J gene: TRBJ2-1; CDR3 DNA: TGCAGTGCCCTCGGGGGGGGGAAGAGAAAAAATGAGCAGTTCTTC; CDR3 protein: CSALGGGKRKNEQFF
D gene: NA; clone size: NA; V gene: TRBV7-2; J gene: TRBJ2-5; CDR3 DNA: TGTGCCAGCAGCTTTCTTCCGGAGACCCAGTACTTC; CDR3 protein: CASSFLPETQYF
D gene: TRBD1; clone size: NA; V gene: TRBV6-6; J gene: TRBJ2-5; CDR3 DNA: TGTGCCAGCAGTTACGAGTGGACAGGGGGAGGGGAGACCCAGTACTTC; CDR3 protein: CASSYEWTGGGETQYF
D gene: NA; clone size: few; V gene: TRBV18; J gene: TRBJ1-2; CDR3 DNA: TGTGCCAGCTCACGGAGCCCACGGGGGGGCTATGGCTACACCTTC; CDR3 protein: CASSRSPRGGYGYTF
D gene: NA; clone size: NA; V gene: TRBV3-1; J gene: TRBJ2-7; CDR3 DNA: TGTGCCAGCAGCCAAGATTTAACAGTCCCCTACGAGCAGTACTTC; CDR3 protein: CASSQDLTVPYEQYF
D gene: NA; clone size: NA; V gene: TRBV7-2; J gene: TRBJ2-5; CDR3 DNA: TGTGCCAGCAGCCCCAACTCTAAAGAGACCCAGTACTTC; CDR3 protein: CASSPNSKETQYF
D gene: NA; clone size: NA; V gene: TRBV7-2; J gene: TRBJ1-6; CDR3 DNA: TGTGCCAGCAGCTTAGCACAGTATAATTCACCCCTCCACTTT; CDR3 protein: CASSLAQYNSPLHF
D gene: NA; clone size: NA; V gene: TRBV28; J gene: TRBJ1-5; CDR3 DNA: TGTGCCAGCACCCTTCGGACAGATAGCAATCAGCCCCAGCATTTT; CDR3 protein: CASTLRTDSNQPQHF
D gene: NA; clone size: NA; V gene: TRBV21-1; J gene: TRBJ2-4; CDR3 DNA: TGTGCCAGCAGCAAAGAAAGGCTAGCGGGGGGGCTGGGAGACATTCAGTACTTC; CDR3 protein: CASSKERLAGGLGDIQYF
D gene: NA; clone size: NA; V gene: TRBV7-2; J gene: TRBJ2-3; CDR3 DNA: TGTGCCAGCAGCTTAGTTTCAGGCGACCTTGGTACGCAGTATTTT; CDR3 protein: CASSLVSGDLGTQYF
D gene: TRBD1; clone size: once; V gene: TRBV10-3; J gene: TRBJ1-5; CDR3 DNA: TGTGCCATCAGTGCCCAACAGGGGAATCAGCCCCAGCATTTT; CDR3 protein: CAISAQQGNQPQHF
D gene: TRBD1; clone size: NA; V gene: TRBV12-3/TRBV12-4; J gene: TRBJ1-1; CDR3 DNA: TGTGCCACCCGACTAGGACAGGGTTACACTGAAGCTTTCTTT; CDR3 protein: CATRLGQGYTEAFF
D gene: TRBD2; clone size: NA; V gene: TRBV6-5; J gene: TRBJ2-1; CDR3 DNA: TGTGCCAGCAGTATCGGGACTAGCCTGTACAATGAGCAGTTCTTC; CDR3 protein: CASSIGTSLYNEQFF
D gene: NA; clone size: once; V gene: TRBV20-1; J gene: TRBJ2-5; CDR3 DNA: TGCAGTGTCGATAACATAAGGGAGGCAGAGACCCAGTACTTC; CDR3 protein: CSVDNIREAETQYF
D gene: NA; clone size: NA; V gene: TRBV20-1; J gene: TRBJ2-2; CDR3 DNA: TGCAGTGCTAGTAATCCAGAGAACACCGGGGAGCTGTTTTTT; CDR3 protein: CSASNPENTGELFF
D gene: NA; clone size: NA; V gene: TRBV6-6; J gene: TRBJ2-7; CDR3 DNA: TGTGCCAGTAACGGGGACCTTAGCTCCTACGAGCAGTACTTC; CDR3 protein: CASNGDLSSYEQYF
D gene: NA; clone size: NA; V gene: TRBV27; J gene: TRBJ1-3; CDR3 DNA: TGTGCCAGTGCAAGCTCTGGAAACACCATATATTTT; CDR3 protein: CASASSGNTIYF
D gene: NA; clone size: NA; V gene: TRBV4-1; J gene: TRBJ1-2; CDR3 DNA: TGCGCCAGCAGCCAACCGCAACTCCCTAAGGATGGCTACACCTTC; CDR3 protein: CASSQPQLPKDGYTF
D gene: TRBD1; clone size: few; V gene: TRBV27; J gene: TRBJ1-2; CDR3 DNA: TGTGCCAGCAGTCCAAAAGGACAGGGGGCTAACTATGGCTACACCTTC; CDR3 protein: CASSPKGQGANYGYTF
D gene: TRBD2; clone size: NA; V gene: TRBV7-2; J gene: TRBJ2-7; CDR3 DNA: TGTGCCAGCAGCTTGAGCCGGGACTACAGCTTCGAGCAGTACTTC; CDR3 protein: CASSLSRDYSFEQYF
D gene: NA; clone size: once; V gene: TRBV6-2/TRBV6-3; J gene: TRBJ2-2; CDR3 DNA: TGTGCCAGCGGTATCGCGGTGTCCGGGGAGCTGTTTTTT; CDR3 protein: CASGIAVSGELFF
D gene: NA; clone size: NA; V gene: TRBV7-8; J gene: TRBJ1-1; CDR3 DNA: TGTGCCAGCAGCTTATTCTCCCACTCCGACACTGAAGCTTTCTTT; CDR3 protein: CASSLFSHSDTEAFF
D gene: NA; clone size: NA; V gene: TRBV4-3; J gene: TRBJ1-5; CDR3 DNA: TGCGCCAGCAGCCAAGATGTAAATTCTCATCAGCCCCAGCATTTT; CDR3 protein: CASSQDVNSHQPQHF
D gene: TRBD1; clone size: NA; V gene: TRBV6-1; J gene: TRBJ2-7; CDR3 DNA: TGTGCCAGCAGTGAAGTAGGGGACAGGGCGTGGGAGCAGTACTTC; CDR3 protein: CASSEVGDRAWEQYF
D gene: NA; clone size: NA; V gene: TRBV7-6; J gene: TRBJ1-2; CDR3 DNA: TGTGCCAGCAGCGGAGGTCAGCAAGATGGCTACACCTTC; CDR3 protein: CASSGGQQDGYTF
D gene: TRBD2; clone size: few; V gene: TRBV6-2/TRBV6-3; J gene: TRBJ2-1; CDR3 DNA: TGTGCCACCAGAGTCCCACTGCGGGGGGGCCTCTACAATGAGCAGTTCTTC; CDR3 protein: CATRVPLRGGLYNEQFF
D gene: NA; clone size: NA; V gene: TRBV25-1; J gene: TRBJ2-1; CDR3 DNA: TGTGCCAGCAGTGAATCGCCGAGACAGGACTCCTACAATGAGCAGTTCTTC; CDR3 protein: CASSESPRQDSYNEQFF
D gene: NA; clone size: NA; V gene: TRBV13; J gene: TRBJ2-7; CDR3 DNA: TGTGCCAGCAGCGGGGGATTAGTAGGCTACGAGCAGTACTTC; CDR3 protein: CASSGGLVGYEQYF
D gene: NA; clone size: few; V gene: TRBV7-2; J gene: TRBJ2-4; CDR3 DNA: TGTGCCAGCAGCCTCCATTCCGCCATTCAGTACTTC; CDR3 protein: CASSLHSAIQYF
D gene: NA; clone size: NA; V gene: TRBV4-2; J gene: TRBJ2-7; CDR3 DNA: TGTGCCAGCAGCCAAGACGCAGGGAGCGAGCAGTACTTC; CDR3 protein: CASSQDAGSEQYF
D gene: NA; clone size: NA; V gene: TRBV20-1; J gene: TRBJ2-1; CDR3 DNA: TGCAGTGCTAGGGGAGGTATCGGGCAGTTCTTC; CDR3 protein: CSARGGIGQFF
D gene: TRBD2; clone size: NA; V gene: TRBV20-1; J gene: TRBJ2-5; CDR3 DNA: TGCAGTGCTAAACAGTCGACTAGCGGGAATTTGGATGAGCAGTACTTC; CDR3 protein: CSAKQSTSGNLDEQYF
D gene: NA; clone size: NA; V gene: TRBV4-1; J gene: TRBJ2-1; CDR3 DNA: TGCGCCAGCAGCCAAGTGGCACTCACCCTTTACAATGAGCAGTTCTTC; CDR3 protein: CASSQVALTLYNEQFF
D gene: NA; clone size: few; V gene: TRBV4-2; J gene: TRBJ1-2; CDR3 DNA: TGTGCCAGCAGCCCCGACGGAGCTAACTATGGCTACACCTTC; CDR3 protein: CASSPDGANYGYTF
D gene: NA; clone size: few; V gene: TRBV20-1; J gene: TRBJ2-7; CDR3 DNA: TGCAGTGCTAGAGAGATAGAGGGTATCTACGAGCAGTACTTC; CDR3 protein: CSAREIEGIYEQYF
D gene: NA; clone size: NA; V gene: TRBV4-1; J gene: TRBJ1-4; CDR3 DNA: TGCGCCAGCAGCCAAGTGGAAGGAGGGGTTAATGAAAAACTGTTTTTT; CDR3 protein: CASSQVEGGVNEKLFF
D gene: NA; clone size: NA; V gene: TRBV10-3; J gene: TRBJ1-1; CDR3 DNA: TGTGCCATCAGTGAGTCCCCCTCAGCCGCGACGAACACTGAAGCTTTCTTT; CDR3 protein: CAISESPSAATNTEAFF
D gene: NA; clone size: NA; V gene: TRBV20-1; J gene: TRBJ2-5; CDR3 DNA: TGCAGTGCTAGAGATATAGCGTCGGGGGACGGGACCCAGTACTTC; CDR3 protein: CSARDIASGDGTQYF
D gene: TRBD1; clone size: NA; V gene: TRBV9; J gene: TRBJ1-1; CDR3 DNA: TGTGCCAGCAGCGCCCTTCGACAGGGGAGGAACACTGAAGCTTTCTTT; CDR3 protein: CASSALRQGRNTEAFF
D gene: NA; clone size: NA; V gene: TRBV6-2/TRBV6-3; J gene: TRBJ1-6; CDR3 DNA: TGTGCCAGCAGTTACTCTGCGGGGAGTTCACCCCTCCACTTT; CDR3 protein: CASSYSAGSSPLHF
D gene: NA; clone size: NA; V gene: TRBV2; J gene: TRBJ2-5; CDR3 DNA: TGTGCCAGCAGGGAGACTAGACAAGAGACCCAGTACTTC; CDR3 protein: CASRETRQETQYF
D gene: NA; clone size: many; V gene: TRBV7-9; J gene: TRBJ2-7; CDR3 DNA: TGTGCCAGCAGTTTAGTAGGGGGAGACGAGCAGTACTTC; CDR3 protein: CASSLVGGDEQYF